This is a list of T cell receptor beta chains from one sample in a study of CD8 T cells in ankylosing spondylitis. In TCRdb, the 5' RACE reads were re-called with MiXCR into one record per CDR3 protein. The top ten hold roughly 9% of the sample, which has 250,000 to 400,000 distinct CDR3 sequences, approximately 10% seen once. Input material: blood, either unsorted or a sorted T cell fraction (not recorded which). The receptor source for this set is a female donor with ankylosing spondylitis or in good health (not recorded which). CDR3s include the opening cysteine and the closing phenylalanine or tryptophan. Each record gives: J gene, V gene, D gene, clone size, CDR3 protein, CDR3 DNA. The D gene is left open where the match is weak. The size field is filled for only some rows; it gives once, few, many or a size class.

>TRBJ1-5|TRBV5-1|TRBD1|many
CASSFPGGLQPQHF
TGCGCCAGCAGCTTCCCAGGGGGGCTTCAGCCCCAGCATTTT
>TRBJ1-2|TRBV5-1|NA|many
CASSLAEGYGYTF
TGTGCCAGCAGCTTAGCTGAGGGTTATGGCTACACCTTC
>TRBJ1-1|TRBV19|TRBD1|NA
CASSPGTGSTEAFF
TGTGCCAGTAGTCCCGGGACAGGGTCCACTGAAGCTTTCTTT
>TRBJ2-1|TRBV25-1|NA|few
CASSDGRGTLGAEQFF
TGTGCCAGCAGTGATGGACGCGGGACACTGGGTGCGGAGCAGTTCTTC
>TRBJ2-2|TRBV5-1|TRBD1|few
CASKGDRVNTGELFF
TGCGCCAGCAAAGGGGACAGAGTGAACACCGGGGAGCTGTTTTTT
>TRBJ2-4|TRBV20-1|NA|NA
CSARDAGQINIQYF
TGCAGTGCTAGAGATGCGGGACAGATAAACATTCAGTACTTC
>TRBJ2-5|TRBV20-1|NA|NA
CSAALTIQETQYF
TGCAGTGCTGCCCTAACAATCCAAGAGACCCAGTACTTC
>TRBJ2-1|TRBV10-3|NA|many
CAISDSRLGNEQFF
TGTGCCATCAGTGACTCCCGACTCGGGAATGAGCAGTTCTTC
>TRBJ1-1|TRBV4-2|NA|many
CASSQDGISEAFF
TGTGCCAGCAGCCAAGATGGGATCTCTGAAGCTTTCTTT
>TRBJ1-2|TRBV12-3/TRBV12-4|NA|NA
CASSRLLGPGRMDGYTF
TGTGCCAGCAGCCGCCTCTTAGGACCGGGGAGAATGGATGGCTACACCTTC
>TRBJ2-7|TRBV6-6|NA|few
CASSYEPPYEQYF
TGTGCCAGCAGTTACGAGCCACCCTACGAGCAGTACTTC
>TRBJ1-1|TRBV7-2|NA|NA
CASSLRGPTTTEAFF
TGTGCCAGCAGCTTACGGGGACCTACGACCACTGAAGCTTTCTTT
>TRBJ2-5|TRBV7-7|TRBD2|many
CASSLLAGRLETQYF
TGTGCCAGCAGCTTGCTAGCGGGAAGGTTGGAGACCCAGTACTTC
>TRBJ2-2|TRBV27|NA|many
CASSFRAIVGELFF
TGTGCCAGCAGTTTTAGGGCTATCGTAGGGGAGCTGTTTTTT
>TRBJ2-7|TRBV20-1|TRBD1|many
CSAREGGAVNEQYF
TGCAGTGCTAGAGAAGGGGGCGCGGTAAACGAGCAGTACTTC
>TRBJ1-5|TRBV6-5|NA|many
CASSYSRGGVSNQPQHF
TGTGCCAGCAGTTACTCGAGGGGGGGGGTTAGCAATCAGCCCCAGCATTTT
>TRBJ2-7|TRBV18|NA|many
CASSPGVVGEREQYF
TGTGCCAGCTCACCGGGGGTTGTGGGGGAGCGAGAGCAGTACTTC
>TRBJ2-1|TRBV7-2|NA|many
CASSPRQDTEQFF
TGTGCCAGCAGCCCACGACAGGACACTGAGCAGTTCTTC
>TRBJ1-5|TRBV28|NA|few
CASRWVTSSQPQHF
TGTGCCAGCAGGTGGGTCACTTCAAGTCAGCCCCAGCATTTT
>TRBJ2-1|TRBV11-2|NA|NA
CASSPRHGAAGDEQFF
TGTGCCAGCAGCCCGCGTCATGGGGCCGCCGGGGATGAGCAGTTCTTC
>TRBJ1-5|TRBV7-9|TRBD1|NA
CASSPGQGVRNQPQHF
TGTGCCAGCAGCCCAGGACAGGGGGTACGCAATCAGCCCCAGCATTTT
>TRBJ2-5|TRBV5-5|NA|NA
CASSLGDQIGETQYF
TGTGCCAGCAGCTTGGGGGACCAGATAGGAGAGACCCAGTACTTC
>TRBJ2-1|TRBV7-9|NA|NA
CASRAPVNEQFF
TGTGCCAGCAGAGCTCCGGTGAATGAGCAGTTCTTC
>TRBJ2-5|TRBV24-1|NA|NA
CATSGPDTPQETQYF
TGTGCCACCAGTGGGCCGGATACCCCCCAAGAGACCCAGTACTTC
>TRBJ1-5|TRBV12-3/TRBV12-4|TRBD1|many
CASSLGTGVSNQPQHF
TGTGCCAGCAGTTTAGGGACAGGGGTTAGCAATCAGCCCCAGCATTTT
>TRBJ2-7|TRBV11-2|NA|many
CASSLVSLAGEQYF
TGTGCCAGCAGCTTAGTTTCCCTAGCTGGCGAGCAGTACTTC